This record covers a single TCR beta chain. Its antigen is unknown. This CDR3 comprises 15 residues. Germline trimming cut 2 bases from V and 10 bases from J; bases unmatched to any gene: 11. Germline V gives CDR1 SGHNT, CDR2 YYREEE (reference sequence). This sample stems from a study of radiotherapy plus CTLA-4 blockade in lung cancer. Study as a whole: Objective responses were seen in around 20% of patients, disease control in 31%.

CTLA-4 blockade with ipilimumab, together with focal radiation, was given to patients with chemo-refractory metastatic non-small-cell lung cancer. Sequencing used immunoSEQ multiplex PCR; TCRdb keeps in-frame clones, though not all of them. The repertoire includes 13,000 to 15,000 clones, about 90% of them detected once, and about 15% sits in the top ten. Study observations and caveats: Reportedly, early blood T cell clone dynamics best predicted response, with interferon-beta. In blood, TCR clones derived from the tumor expanded after radiotherapy plus ipilimumab.

The sample in question was peripheral blood, obtained from a patient treated with radiotherapy plus ipilimumab. V is TRBV5-4 and J is TRBJ2-1, with TRBD2 identical over 8 bases. The clonotype comes from a human donor with non-small cell lung cancer that progressed on radiotherapy plus ipilimumab. Some clones in this sample may be carry-over from other donors' samples. In DNA form, the CDR3 reads TGTGCCAGCAGCTTTACAGCGGGAGTGTTTGACGAGCAGTTCTTC. Its protein product is CASSFTAGVFDEQFF.